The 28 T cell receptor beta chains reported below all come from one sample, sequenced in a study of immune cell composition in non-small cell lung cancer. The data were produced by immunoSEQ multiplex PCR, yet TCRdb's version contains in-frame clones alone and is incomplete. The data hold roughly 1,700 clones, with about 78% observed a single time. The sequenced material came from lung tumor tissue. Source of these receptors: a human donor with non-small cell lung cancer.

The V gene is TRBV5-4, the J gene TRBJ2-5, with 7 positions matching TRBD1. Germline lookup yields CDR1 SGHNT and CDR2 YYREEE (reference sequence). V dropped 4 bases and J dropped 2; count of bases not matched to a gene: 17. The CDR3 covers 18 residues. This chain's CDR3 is CASSPPTGMRGLQETQYF. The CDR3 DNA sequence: TGTGCCAGCAGCCCTCCCACTGGTATGAGGGGGCTGCAAGAGACCCAGTACTTC.

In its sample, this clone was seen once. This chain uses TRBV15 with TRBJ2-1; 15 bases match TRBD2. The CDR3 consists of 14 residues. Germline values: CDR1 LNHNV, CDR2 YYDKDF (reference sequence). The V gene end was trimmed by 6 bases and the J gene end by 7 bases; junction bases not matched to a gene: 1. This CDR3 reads CATRGTSGRNEQFF. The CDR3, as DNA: TGTGCCACCAGGGGGACTAGCGGGAGGAATGAGCAGTTCTTC.

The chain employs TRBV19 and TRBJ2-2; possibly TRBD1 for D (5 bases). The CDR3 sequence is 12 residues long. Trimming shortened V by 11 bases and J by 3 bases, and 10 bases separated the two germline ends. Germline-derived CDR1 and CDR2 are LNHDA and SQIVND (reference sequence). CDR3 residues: CAGSQDTGELFF. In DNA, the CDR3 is TGTGCCGGGTCACAGGACACCGGGGAGCTGTTTTTT.

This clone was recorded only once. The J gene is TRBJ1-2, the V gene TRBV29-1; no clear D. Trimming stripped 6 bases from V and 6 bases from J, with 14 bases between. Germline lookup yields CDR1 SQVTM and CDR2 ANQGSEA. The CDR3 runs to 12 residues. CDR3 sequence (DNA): TGCAGCGTAGCCGGGAGTGACCATGGCTACACCTTC. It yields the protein CSVAGSDHGYTF. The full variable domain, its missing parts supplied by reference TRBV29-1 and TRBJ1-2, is SAVISQKPSRDICQRGTSLTIQCQVDSQVTMMFWYRQQPGQSLTLIATANQGSEATYESGFVIDKFPISRPNLTFSTLTVSNMSPEDSSIYLCSVAGSDHGYTFGSGTRLTVV.

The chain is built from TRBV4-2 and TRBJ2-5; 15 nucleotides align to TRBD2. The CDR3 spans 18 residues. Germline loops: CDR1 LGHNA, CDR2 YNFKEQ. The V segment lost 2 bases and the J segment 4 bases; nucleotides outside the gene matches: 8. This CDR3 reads CASSQPSGLAGGGETQYF. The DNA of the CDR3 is TGTGCCAGCAGCCAACCCTCGGGACTAGCGGGAGGAGGAGAGACCCAGTACTTC.

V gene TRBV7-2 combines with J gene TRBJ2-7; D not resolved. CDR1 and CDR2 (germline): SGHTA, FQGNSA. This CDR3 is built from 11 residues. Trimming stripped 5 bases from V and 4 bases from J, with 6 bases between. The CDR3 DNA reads TGTGCCAGCAGCGTCGGTTACGAGCAGTACTTC. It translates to CASSVGYEQYF.

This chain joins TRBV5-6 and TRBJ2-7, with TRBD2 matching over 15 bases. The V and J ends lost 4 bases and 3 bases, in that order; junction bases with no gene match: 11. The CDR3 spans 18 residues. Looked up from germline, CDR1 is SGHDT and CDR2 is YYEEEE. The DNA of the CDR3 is TGTGCCAGCAGCCACGGACTAGCGGGAGGGACCCCTTACTACGAGCAGTACTTC. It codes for CASSHGLAGGTPYYEQYF.

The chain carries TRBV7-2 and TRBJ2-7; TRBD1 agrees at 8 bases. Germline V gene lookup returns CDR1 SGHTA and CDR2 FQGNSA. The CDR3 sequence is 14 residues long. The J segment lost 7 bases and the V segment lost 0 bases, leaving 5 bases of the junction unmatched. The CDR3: CASSLADRAGEQYF. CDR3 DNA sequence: TGTGCCAGCAGCTTAGCGGACAGGGCGGGGGAGCAGTACTTC.

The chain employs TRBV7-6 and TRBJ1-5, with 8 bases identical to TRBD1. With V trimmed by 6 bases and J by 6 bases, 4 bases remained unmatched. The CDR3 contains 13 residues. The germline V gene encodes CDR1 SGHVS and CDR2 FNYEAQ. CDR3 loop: CASSLDRVQPQHF. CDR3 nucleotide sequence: TGTGCCAGCAGTCTGGACAGGGTTCAGCCCCAGCATTTT.

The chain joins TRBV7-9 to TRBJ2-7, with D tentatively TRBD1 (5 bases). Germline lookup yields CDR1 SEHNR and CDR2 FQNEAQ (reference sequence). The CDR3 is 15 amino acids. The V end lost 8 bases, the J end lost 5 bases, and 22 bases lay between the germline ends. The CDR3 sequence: CASRVQWGAEDEQYF. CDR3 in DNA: TGTGCCAGCCGGGTGCAATGGGGCGCAGAGGACGAGCAGTACTTC.

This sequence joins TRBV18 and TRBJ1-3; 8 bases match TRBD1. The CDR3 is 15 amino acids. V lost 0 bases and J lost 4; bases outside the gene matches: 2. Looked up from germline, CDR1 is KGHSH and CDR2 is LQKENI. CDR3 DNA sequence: TGTGCCAGCTCACCACCTGGACAGGGAGGAAACACCATATATTTT. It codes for CASSPPGQGGNTIYF.

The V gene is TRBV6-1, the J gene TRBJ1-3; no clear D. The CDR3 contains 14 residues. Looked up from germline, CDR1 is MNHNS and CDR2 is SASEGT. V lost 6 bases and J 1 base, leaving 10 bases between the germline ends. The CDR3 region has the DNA TGTGCCAGCAGGGAGGCGGATTCTGGAAACACCATATATTTT. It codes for CASREADSGNTIYF.

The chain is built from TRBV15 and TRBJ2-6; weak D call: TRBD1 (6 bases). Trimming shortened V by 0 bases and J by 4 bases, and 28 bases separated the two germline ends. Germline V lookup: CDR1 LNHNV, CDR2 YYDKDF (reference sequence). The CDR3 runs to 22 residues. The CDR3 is CATSREPPGDKPSTSGANVLTF. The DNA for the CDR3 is TGTGCCACCAGCAGAGAGCCCCCCGGGGACAAGCCCTCGACAAGCGGGGCCAACGTCCTGACTTTC. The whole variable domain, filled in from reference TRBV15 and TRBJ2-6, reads DAMVIQNPRYQVTQFGKPVTLSCSQTLNHNVMYWYQQKSSQAPKLLFHYYDKDFNNEADTPDNFQSRRPNTSFCFLDIRSPGLGDTAMYLCATSREPPGDKPSTSGANVLTFGAGSRLTVL.

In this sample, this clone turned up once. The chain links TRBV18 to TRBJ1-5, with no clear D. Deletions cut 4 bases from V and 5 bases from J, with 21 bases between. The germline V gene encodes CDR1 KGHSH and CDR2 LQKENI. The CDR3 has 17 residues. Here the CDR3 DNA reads TGTGCCAGCTCACTTTCGGGGTCAAACATGGGTCATCAGCCCCAGCATTTT. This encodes CASSLSGSNMGHQPQHF.

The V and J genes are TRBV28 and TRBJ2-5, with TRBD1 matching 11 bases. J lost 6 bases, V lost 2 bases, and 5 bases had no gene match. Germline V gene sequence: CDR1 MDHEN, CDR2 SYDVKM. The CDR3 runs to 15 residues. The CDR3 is CASSLGQGARKTQYF. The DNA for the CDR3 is TGTGCCAGCAGTTTAGGACAGGGGGCGAGGAAGACCCAGTACTTC.

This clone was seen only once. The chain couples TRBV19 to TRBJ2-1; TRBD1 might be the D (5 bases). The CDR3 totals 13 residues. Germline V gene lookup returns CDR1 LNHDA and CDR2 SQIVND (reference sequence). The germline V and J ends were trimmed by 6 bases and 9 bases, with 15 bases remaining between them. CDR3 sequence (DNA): TGTGCCAGTAGACAGTGGAGTCAGGGTGAGCAGTTCTTC. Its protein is CASRQWSQGEQFF.

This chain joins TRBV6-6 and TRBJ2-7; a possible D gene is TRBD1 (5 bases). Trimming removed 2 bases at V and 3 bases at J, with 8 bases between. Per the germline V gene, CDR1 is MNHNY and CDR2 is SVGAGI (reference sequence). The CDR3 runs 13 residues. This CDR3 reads CASSYPDNYEQYF. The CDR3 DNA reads TGTGCCAGCAGTTACCCGGACAACTACGAGCAGTACTTC.

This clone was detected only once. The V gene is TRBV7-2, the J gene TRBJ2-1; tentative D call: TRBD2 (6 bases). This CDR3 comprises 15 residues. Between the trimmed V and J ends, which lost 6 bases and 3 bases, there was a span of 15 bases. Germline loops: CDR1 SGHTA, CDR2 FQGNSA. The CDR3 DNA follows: TGTGCCAGCAGTTTCGGGACTCCCAACTACAATGAGCAGTTCTTC. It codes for CASSFGTPNYNEQFF.

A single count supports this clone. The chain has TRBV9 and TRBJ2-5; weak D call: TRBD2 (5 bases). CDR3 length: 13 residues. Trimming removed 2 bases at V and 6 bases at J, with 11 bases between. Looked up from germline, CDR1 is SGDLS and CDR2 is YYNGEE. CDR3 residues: CASSVTSGQTQYF. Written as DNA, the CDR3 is TGTGCCAGCAGCGTTACTAGTGGACAGACCCAGTACTTC.

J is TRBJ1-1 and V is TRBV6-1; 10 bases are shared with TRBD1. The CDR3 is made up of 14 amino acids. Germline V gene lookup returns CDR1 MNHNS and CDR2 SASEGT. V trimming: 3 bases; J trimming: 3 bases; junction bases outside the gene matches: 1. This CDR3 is CASSEDRGDTEAFF. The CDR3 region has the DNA TGTGCCAGCAGTGAGGACAGGGGGGACACTGAAGCTTTCTTT.

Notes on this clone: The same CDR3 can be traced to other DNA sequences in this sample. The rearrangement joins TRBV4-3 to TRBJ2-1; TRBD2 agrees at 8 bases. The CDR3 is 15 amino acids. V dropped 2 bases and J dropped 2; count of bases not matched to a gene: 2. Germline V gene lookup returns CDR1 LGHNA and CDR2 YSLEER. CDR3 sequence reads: CASSQTSGTYNEQFF. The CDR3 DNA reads TGCGCCAGCAGCCAAACTAGCGGCACCTACAATGAGCAGTTCTTC.

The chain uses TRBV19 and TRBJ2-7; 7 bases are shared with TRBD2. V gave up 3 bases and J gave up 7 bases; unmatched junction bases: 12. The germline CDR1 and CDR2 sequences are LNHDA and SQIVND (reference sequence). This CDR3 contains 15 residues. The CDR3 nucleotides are TGTGCCAGTAGTATTGTCACGGGAGGCCTTCGGGAGCAGTACTTC. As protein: CASSIVTGGLREQYF. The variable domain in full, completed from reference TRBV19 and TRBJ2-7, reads DGGITQSPKYLFRKEGQNVTLSCEQNLNHDAMYWYRQDPGQGLRLIYYSQIVNDFQKGDIAEGYSVSREKKESFPLTVTSAQKNPTAFYLCASSIVTGGLREQYFGPGTRLTVT.

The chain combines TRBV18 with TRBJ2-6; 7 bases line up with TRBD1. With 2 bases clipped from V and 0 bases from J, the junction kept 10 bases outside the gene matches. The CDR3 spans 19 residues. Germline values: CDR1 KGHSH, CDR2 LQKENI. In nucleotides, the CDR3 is TGTGCCAGCTCACCATTAGCACAGGGGATTGGCTCTGGGGCCAACGTCCTGACTTTC. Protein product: CASSPLAQGIGSGANVLTF.

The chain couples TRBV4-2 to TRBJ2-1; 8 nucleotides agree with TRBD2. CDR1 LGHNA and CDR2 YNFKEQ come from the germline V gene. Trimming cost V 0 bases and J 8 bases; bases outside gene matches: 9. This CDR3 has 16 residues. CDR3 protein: CASSQEVRTSLHEQFF. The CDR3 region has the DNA TGTGCCAGCAGCCAAGAGGTTCGGACTAGCCTCCATGAGCAGTTCTTC.

The CDR3 loop reads CASSNPPGTYEQYF. In DNA form, the CDR3 reads TGTGCCAGTAGTAACCCCCCGGGTACTTACGAGCAGTACTTC. The genes are TRBV19 and TRBJ2-7, with D uncertain. This CDR3 has 14 residues. The V gene's germline CDR1 is LNHDA and CDR2 SQIVND (reference sequence). With 4 bases removed from V and 4 bases from J, the gap between germline ends came to 14 bases. Supplemented by reference TRBV19 and TRBJ2-7, the full variable domain reads DGGITQSPKYLFRKEGQNVTLSCEQNLNHDAMYWYRQDPGQGLRLIYYSQIVNDFQKGDIAEGYSVSREKKESFPLTVTSAQKNPTAFYLCASSNPPGTYEQYFGPGTRLTVT.

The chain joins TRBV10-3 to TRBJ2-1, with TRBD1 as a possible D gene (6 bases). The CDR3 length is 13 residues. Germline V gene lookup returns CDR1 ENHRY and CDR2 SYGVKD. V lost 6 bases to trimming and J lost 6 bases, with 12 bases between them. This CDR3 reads CAISSGQFNEQFF. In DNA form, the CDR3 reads TGTGCCATCAGCTCCGGACAGTTCAATGAGCAGTTCTTC.

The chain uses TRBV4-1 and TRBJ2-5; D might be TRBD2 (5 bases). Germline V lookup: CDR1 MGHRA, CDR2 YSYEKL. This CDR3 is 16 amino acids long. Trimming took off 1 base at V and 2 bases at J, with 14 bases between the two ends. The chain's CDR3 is CASSQAILGGQETQYF. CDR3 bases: TGCGCCAGCAGCCAAGCCATTTTGGGCGGGCAAGAGACCCAGTACTTC.

CDR3 nucleotides: TGTGCCAGCAGTGCAGGGGGAGTGAACACTGAAGCTTTCTTT. It specifies CASSAGGVNTEAFF. The rearrangement links TRBV6-4 to TRBJ1-1; 7 bases agree with TRBD1. V gave up 4 bases and J gave up 0 bases; unmatched junction bases: 2. The CDR3 has 14 residues. The germline gives CDR1 MRHNA, CDR2 SNTAGT.